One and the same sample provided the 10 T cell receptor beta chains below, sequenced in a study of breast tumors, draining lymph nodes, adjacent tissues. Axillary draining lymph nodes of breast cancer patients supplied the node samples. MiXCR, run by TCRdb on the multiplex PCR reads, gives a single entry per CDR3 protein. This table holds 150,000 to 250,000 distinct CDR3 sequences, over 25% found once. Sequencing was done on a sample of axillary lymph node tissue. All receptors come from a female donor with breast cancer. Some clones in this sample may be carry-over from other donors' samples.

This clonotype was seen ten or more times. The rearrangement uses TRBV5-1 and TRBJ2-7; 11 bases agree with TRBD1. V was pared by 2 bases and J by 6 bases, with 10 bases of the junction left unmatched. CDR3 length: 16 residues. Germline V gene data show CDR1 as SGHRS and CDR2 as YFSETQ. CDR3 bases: TGCGCCAGCAGCTTTGGCGGACAGGGGGCAGCGGGCGAGCAGTACTTC. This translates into CASSFGGQGAAGEQYF.

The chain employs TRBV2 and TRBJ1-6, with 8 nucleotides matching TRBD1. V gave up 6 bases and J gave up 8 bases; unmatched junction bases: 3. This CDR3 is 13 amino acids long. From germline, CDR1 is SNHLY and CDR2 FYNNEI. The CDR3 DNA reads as TGTGCCAGCAGGGGGACAGGAGATTCACCCCTCCACTTT. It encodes CASRGTGDSPLHF.

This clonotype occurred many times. CDR3 sequence reads: CASSKGHVNYGYTF. The CDR3 DNA sequence: TGTGCCAGCAGCAAAGGACATGTTAACTATGGCTACACCTTC. The chain combines TRBV5-6 with TRBJ1-2; tentatively, D is TRBD1 (5 bases). CDR3 size: 14 residues. CDR1 is SGHDT, CDR2 YYEEEE, per germline. The germline V and J ends were trimmed by 4 bases and 1 base, with 11 bases remaining between them.

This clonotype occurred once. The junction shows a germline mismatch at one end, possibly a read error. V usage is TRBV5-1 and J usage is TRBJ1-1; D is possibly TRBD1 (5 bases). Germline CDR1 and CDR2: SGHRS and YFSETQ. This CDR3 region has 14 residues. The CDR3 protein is CATSPGASNTEAFF. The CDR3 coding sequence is TGCGCCACCAGCCCCGGGGCCTCCAACACTGAAGCTTTCTTT.

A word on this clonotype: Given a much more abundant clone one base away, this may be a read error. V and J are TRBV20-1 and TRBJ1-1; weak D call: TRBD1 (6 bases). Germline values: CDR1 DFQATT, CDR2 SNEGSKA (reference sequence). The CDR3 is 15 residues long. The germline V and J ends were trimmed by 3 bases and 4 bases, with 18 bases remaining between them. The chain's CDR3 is CSARALDSLPTEAFF. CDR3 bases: TGCAGTGCTAGGGCCCTGGACAGCCTCCCCACTGAAGCTTTCTTT.

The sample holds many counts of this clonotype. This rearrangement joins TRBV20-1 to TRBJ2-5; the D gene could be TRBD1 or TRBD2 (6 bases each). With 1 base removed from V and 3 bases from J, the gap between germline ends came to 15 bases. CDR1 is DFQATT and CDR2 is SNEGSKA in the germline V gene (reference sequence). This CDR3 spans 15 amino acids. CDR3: CSARGKGGREETQYF. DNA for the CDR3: TGCAGTGCTAGAGGCAAGGGGGGCAGGGAAGAGACCCAGTACTTC.

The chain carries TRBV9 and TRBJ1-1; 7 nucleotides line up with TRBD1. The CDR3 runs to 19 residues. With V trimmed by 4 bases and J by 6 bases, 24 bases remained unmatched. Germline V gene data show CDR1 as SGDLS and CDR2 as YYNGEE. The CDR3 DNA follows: TGTGCCAGCAGCTTAGTACCTAACGGCGCAGGGGGGTATCGGGCTGAAGCTTTCTTT. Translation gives CASSLVPNGAGGYRAEAFF. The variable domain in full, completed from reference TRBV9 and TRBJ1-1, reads DSGVTQTPKHLITATGQRVTLRCSPRSGDLSVYWYQQSLDQGLQFLIQYYNGEERAKGNILERFSAQQFPDLHSELNLSSLELGDSALYFCASSLVPNGAGGYRAEAFFGQGTRLTVV.

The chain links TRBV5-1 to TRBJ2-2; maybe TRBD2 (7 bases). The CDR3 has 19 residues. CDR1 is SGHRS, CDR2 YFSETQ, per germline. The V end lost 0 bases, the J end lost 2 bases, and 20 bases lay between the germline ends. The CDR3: CASSLEGGSSSGNTGELFF. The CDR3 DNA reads TGCGCCAGCAGCTTGGAGGGGGGGTCGAGCTCTGGAAACACCGGGGAGCTGTTTTTT.

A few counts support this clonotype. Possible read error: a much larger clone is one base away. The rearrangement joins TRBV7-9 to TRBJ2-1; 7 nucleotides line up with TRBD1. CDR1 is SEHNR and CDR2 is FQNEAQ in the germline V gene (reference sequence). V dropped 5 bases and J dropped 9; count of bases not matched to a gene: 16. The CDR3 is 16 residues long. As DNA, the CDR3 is TGTGCCAGCAGCAACAGATGGGACCAGAGGGACAGTGAGCAGTTCTTC. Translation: CASSNRWDQRDSEQFF.

Written as DNA, the CDR3 is TGTGCCACCAGTGGCCAGAAGATGGAGGGCAGCACCTTC. The encoded protein is CATSGQKMEGSTF. This sequence joins TRBV24-1 and TRBJ1-2, with no clear D. The CDR3 runs 13 residues. From germline, CDR1 is KGHDR and CDR2 SFDVKD. V lost 5 bases to trimming and J lost 13 bases, with 19 bases between them.